This T cell receptor beta chain emerged from a study of identical twins. The CDR3 consists of 15 residues. The germline V gene encodes CDR1 DFQATT and CDR2 SNEGSKA (reference sequence). Trimming cost V 3 bases and J 2 bases; bases outside gene matches: 4. This clonotype has only a few counts. A single record per CDR3 protein comes from TCRdb applying MiXCR to the 5' RACE reads. The sample has 550,000 to 700,000 distinct CDR3 sequences, around 20% seen once. The same data also contributed to another study, on T cells expressing NK-cell markers. Per that study: The dominant NKG2C+ clonotypes represented about 1.0-7.5% of CD8+ T cells in over 5 donors.

The receptor's source is a woman aged 18 to 35 in good health. The rearrangement links TRBV20-1 to TRBJ1-1; 12 nucleotides align to TRBD1. The sample taken for sequencing was PBMCs. The CDR3 sequence: CSASGTGGGNTEAFF. Here the CDR3 DNA reads TGCAGTGCTAGCGGGACAGGGGGCGGAAACACTGAAGCTTTCTTT.